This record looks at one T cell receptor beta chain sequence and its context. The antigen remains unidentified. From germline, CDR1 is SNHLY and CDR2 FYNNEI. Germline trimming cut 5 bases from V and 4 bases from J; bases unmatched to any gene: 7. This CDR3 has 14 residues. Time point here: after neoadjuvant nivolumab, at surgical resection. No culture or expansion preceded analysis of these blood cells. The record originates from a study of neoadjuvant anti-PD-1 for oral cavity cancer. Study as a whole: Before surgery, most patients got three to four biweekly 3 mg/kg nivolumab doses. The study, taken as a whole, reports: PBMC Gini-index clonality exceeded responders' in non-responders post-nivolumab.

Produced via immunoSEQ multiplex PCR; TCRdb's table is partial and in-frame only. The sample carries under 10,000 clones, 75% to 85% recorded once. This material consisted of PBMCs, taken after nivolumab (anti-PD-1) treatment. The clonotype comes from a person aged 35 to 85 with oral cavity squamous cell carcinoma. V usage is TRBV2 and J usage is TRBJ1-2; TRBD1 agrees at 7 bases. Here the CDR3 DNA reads TGTGCCAGCAGTACGACGACAGGGCGCTATGGCTACACCTTC. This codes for CASSTTTGRYGYTF.